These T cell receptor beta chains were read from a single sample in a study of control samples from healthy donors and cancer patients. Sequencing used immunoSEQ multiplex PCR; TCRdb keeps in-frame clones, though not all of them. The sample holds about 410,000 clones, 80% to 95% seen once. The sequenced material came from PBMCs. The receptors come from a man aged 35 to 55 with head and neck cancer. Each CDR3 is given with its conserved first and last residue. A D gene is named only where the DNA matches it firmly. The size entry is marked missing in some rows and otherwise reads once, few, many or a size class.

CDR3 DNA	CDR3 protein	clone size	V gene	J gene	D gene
TGTGCCAGCAGTGAACAGACAGGGGGTGGACAGCCCCAGCATTTT	CASSEQTGGGQPQHF	.	TRBV6-1	TRBJ1-5	TRBD1
TGTGCCAGCAGTACCATCCTAGCGGGCAATGAGCAGTTCTTC	CASSTILAGNEQFF	.	TRBV28	TRBJ2-1	TRBD2
TGTGCCAGCAGCTCGACAGGGGCGGATGAGCAGTTCTTC	CASSSTGADEQFF	.	TRBV5-4	TRBJ2-1	TRBD1
TGTGCCTGGGGATACAGGTACAATTCACCCCTCCACTTT	CAWGYRYNSPLHF	.	TRBV30	TRBJ1-6	.
TGTGCCAGCACTTTTAGCGGGGTCTACAATGAGCAGTTCTTC	CASTFSGVYNEQFF	once	TRBV27	TRBJ2-1	TRBD2
TGTGCCAGCAGCGCCGGGGCCCCAAAAGATACGCAGTATTTT	CASSAGAPKDTQYF	.	TRBV7-3	TRBJ2-3	.
TGTGCCAGCTCATTCGGACTCAATAGCAATCAGCCCCAGCATTTT	CASSFGLNSNQPQHF	.	TRBV18	TRBJ1-5	.
TGTGCCTGGAGCCTCGACTACGAGCAGTACTTC	CAWSLDYEQYF	once	TRBV30	TRBJ2-7	.
TGTGCCAGCAGTTACGAGGGGTATTCACCCCTCCACTTT	CASSYEGYSPLHF	.	TRBV6-5	TRBJ1-6	.
TGTGCCAGCAGCTTGGGGGATGGTTCACCCCTCCACTTT	CASSLGDGSPLHF	.	TRBV7-6	TRBJ1-6	.
TGTGCCAGTCTTACTAGTGGCTTTGGGGCAACCGAGACCCAGTACTTC	CASLTSGFGATETQYF	.	TRBV11-2	TRBJ2-5	.
TGTGCCAGTAGTCCCCTCAGGGGGAACACTGAAGCTTTCTTT	CASSPLRGNTEAFF	.	TRBV19	TRBJ1-1	.
TGTGCCAGCAGCTTCCGTGGGGGCTACTACGAGCAGTACTTC	CASSFRGGYYEQYF	.	TRBV13	TRBJ2-7	.
TGTGCCAGCAGTAGTGGAATAGCGGTCTCCTACGAGCAGTACTTC	CASSSGIAVSYEQYF	.	TRBV28	TRBJ2-7	.
TGTGCCAGCAGGCGGGGTGGGCAAGAGACCCAGTACTTC	CASRRGGQETQYF	.	TRBV27	TRBJ2-5	.
TGTGCCAGCAGCCAAGGGGCCGGTGATGAAAAACTGTTTTTT	CASSQGAGDEKLFF	.	TRBV4-2	TRBJ1-4	.
TGTGCCAGCAGTAATTGGAGTGAAAAACTGTTTTTT	CASSNWSEKLFF	.	TRBV28	TRBJ1-4	.
TGTGCCAGCAGTGACCCGGGTTTTCGGGGCGTCACTGAAGCTTTCTTT	CASSDPGFRGVTEAFF	.	TRBV25-1	TRBJ1-1	.
TGCGCCAGCAGTCTGGGGGGGGGTCAGCCCCAGCATTTT	CASSLGGGQPQHF	once	TRBV10-2	TRBJ1-5	.
TGTGCCAGCAGCCAGCCCGGACAGCGGAACACTGAAGCTTTCTTT	CASSQPGQRNTEAFF	.	TRBV4-2	TRBJ1-1	.
TGTGCCAGCACGGGGGTCCCACCTGGAAACACCATATATTTT	CASTGVPPGNTIYF	.	TRBV6-6	TRBJ1-3	.
TGCGCCAGCAGCTTGGCTGTTAGCTCCTACAATGAGCAGTTCTTC	CASSLAVSSYNEQFF	.	TRBV5-1	TRBJ2-1	.
TGCGCCAGCAGCTTCTCAGGGGGCAACTATGAAAAACTGTTTTTT	CASSFSGGNYEKLFF	once	TRBV5-1	TRBJ1-4	TRBD1
TGTGCCAGCAGCTTAGCAGGCAAGAACACTGAAGCTTTCTTT	CASSLAGKNTEAFF	once	TRBV11-2	TRBJ1-1	.
TGTGCCACCAGTGATTTGGTGCTGGGGGCTGAGACCCAGTACTTC	CATSDLVLGAETQYF	.	TRBV24-1	TRBJ2-5	.
TGCAGCGCTAGGACAGCCCATGATGAGCAGTACTTC	CSARTAHDEQYF	.	TRBV29-1	TRBJ2-7	.
TGTGCCAGCAGCTTGTTTTCGGATGGCTACACCTTC	CASSLFSDGYTF	.	TRBV5-4	TRBJ1-2	.
TGTGCCAGCAGCCCCGGGGGAGGGGGTTCCTACAATGAGCAGTTCTTC	CASSPGGGGSYNEQFF	.	TRBV7-9	TRBJ2-1	.
TGTGCCAGCAGCGTAGAAGGGGGCCCCACAGATACGCAGTATTTT	CASSVEGGPTDTQYF	.	TRBV9	TRBJ2-3	TRBD1
TGCGCCAGCAGCTCCTTCGGGGAGAGCAATCAGCCCCAGCATTTT	CASSSFGESNQPQHF	few	TRBV5-1	TRBJ1-5	.
TGTGCCAGCAGCAGGGACTACACAGATACGCAGTATTTT	CASSRDYTDTQYF	few	TRBV7-3	TRBJ2-3	TRBD2
TGTGCCAGCAGCTACAGGGGCGACTACGAGCAGTACTTC	CASSYRGDYEQYF	once	TRBV5-6	TRBJ2-7	TRBD1
TGCGCCAGCAGCCACGGACAGGGGGCAACAGATACGCAGTATTTT	CASSHGQGATDTQYF	.	TRBV4-3	TRBJ2-3	TRBD1
TGTGCCAGCAGTGAGCGGGCCCTGATGAACACTGAAGCTTTCTTT	CASSERALMNTEAFF	.	TRBV2	TRBJ1-1	.
TGTGCCAGCAGCGTAGCTTCGAGGGCTGGGGAAAAACTGTTTTTT	CASSVASRAGEKLFF	once	TRBV9	TRBJ1-4	.